The T cell receptor beta chain under discussion was sequenced for a study of T cell changes during pregnancy in multiple sclerosis. The CDR3 has 13 amino acids. The germline gives CDR1 SGHTA, CDR2 FQGNSA. With 3 bases removed from V and 0 bases from J, the gap between germline ends came to 3 bases. Here immunoSEQ multiplex PCR was the method, and the copy in TCRdb shows in-frame clones only, minus some. The sample shows around 34,000 clones, 90% of them seen only once. The rearrangement joins TRBV7-2 to TRBJ1-3; no definite D call. This TCR came from a female donor with multiple sclerosis, enrolled in a pregnancy study. Sequenced here: CD8+ T cells from peripheral blood mononuclear cells, sampled in the first trimester of pregnancy. The CDR3, as DNA: TGTGCCAGCAGCTTGTACTCTGGAAACACCATATATTTT. Protein sequence: CASSLYSGNTIYF.